Only a few counts were recorded for the clone carrying this T cell receptor beta chain. CDR1 and CDR2 from the germline V gene are MNHEY and SMNVEV (reference sequence). There are 14 residues in the CDR3. The germline V and J ends were trimmed by 4 bases and 2 bases, with 12 bases remaining between them. This sample stems from a study of blood T cell repertoires in COVID-19. In the study overall: Sites across the United States, Italy and Spain contributed samples from acute and convalescent COVID-19. The analysed material was cDNA or gDNA that came from T cells, B-cell-depleted T cells, or PBMCs.

As processed by the authors: From reference gene primer amplification, estimates of nucleated cell counts were derived. Produced via immunoSEQ multiplex PCR; TCRdb's table is partial and in-frame only. The V and J calls and clone size come from that table; D and trimming were worked out from the DNA. The sample includes approximately 300,000 clones, 88% of them seen just once. Source material: peripheral blood. The chain joins TRBV27 to TRBJ2-7; D is possibly TRBD2 (7 bases). This receptor was taken from a woman between 45 and 60 years old with active or convalescent COVID-19. The DNA for the CDR3 is TGTGCCAGCAGTTGGCAGGGGAGGGCCTACGAGCAGTACTTC. Its protein is CASSWQGRAYEQYF.